This TCR beta chain was captured in a study of T cell repertoires in cytomegalovirus infection. Study observations and caveats: CMV-specific HLA-C-restricted TCR beta clonotypes dominated the ex vivo response.

Details on this clonotype: The antigen is undetermined.

TCRdb redid the calling of the reads with MiXCR, one entry per CDR3 protein. The repertoire consists of about 770,000 distinct CDR3 sequences, with 29% occurring once and the leading ten covering around 13%. Trimming took off 2 bases at V and 3 bases at J, with 14 bases between the two ends. The CDR3 sequence is 15 residues long. Germline V gives CDR1 MNHNY, CDR2 SVGAGI (reference sequence). The chain recombines TRBV6-6 with TRBJ2-7, with D perhaps being TRBD1 or TRBD2 (6 bases each). The sequenced sample was cultured CD8+ T cells from PBMCs, obtained from culture after CMV antigen stimulation. The receptor comes from a human donor in good health (CMV status not recorded). Some clones in this sample may be carry-over from other donors' samples. CDR3 protein: CASSYGPGDFYEQYF. Written as DNA, the CDR3 is TGTGCCAGCAGTTACGGCCCAGGGGACTTCTACGAGCAGTACTTC.